Below, one T cell receptor beta chain is given with its context. The antigen is unknown. Deep level was the assay's run setting. Only in-frame clones appear in the TCRdb table, and some are missing; sequencing was by immunoSEQ multiplex PCR. The data show more than 2 million clones, 85% to 95% seen once. CDR3 length: 17 residues. Germline assignment: CDR1 SEHNR and CDR2 FQNEAQ (reference sequence). J lost 6 bases, V lost 0 bases, and 8 bases had no gene match. These data belong to a study of shared clonotypes between healthy human individuals. Broader study findings: Investigators collected only blood, and repertoires in tissues likely differ. Sharing across four donors was seen in around 5% of naive CD4 clonotypes. The expectation was that sequencing depth would affect clonotype sharing among donors.

The receptor was derived from a man between 18 and 35 years old in good health. The V call is TRBV7-9, the J call TRBJ2-5; 12 nucleotides line up with TRBD1. Source material: naive CD4+ T cells sorted from blood. Indicated subset: CD45RA+ positively selected. The CDR3 loop reads CASSLATGTGGAQTQYF. For the CDR3, the DNA is TGTGCCAGCAGCTTAGCTACCGGGACAGGGGGCGCCCAGACCCAGTACTTC.